The clone carrying this T cell receptor beta chain was detected many times. No antigen is known for it. The data originate from a study of T cell repertoires in cytomegalovirus infection. On the study more broadly: Alongside well-studied HLA-B-restricted CMV epitopes, recently identified HLA-C-restricted CMV epitopes were also used. It was the public TCR beta signatures that indicated both CMV infection and matching HLA type.

The CDR3 length is 13 residues. CDR1 SGHAT and CDR2 FQNNGV come from the germline V gene. Trimming pared 5 bases from V and 10 bases from J, leaving 15 bases between. TCRdb itself ran the reads through MiXCR, one entry per CDR3 protein. The profile shows about 310,000 distinct CDR3 sequences, approximately 25% of them singletons. The sequencing here drew on cultured PBMCs, taken from culture after CMV antigen stimulation. The sequence was collected from a human donor in good health (CMV status not recorded). Some clones in this sample may be carry-over from other donors' samples. This chain links TRBV11-2 with TRBJ2-1; maybe TRBD2 (6 bases). This CDR3 reads CASSIYGTSEQFF. The DNA of the CDR3 is TGTGCCAGCAGCATCTACGGGACTTCAGAGCAGTTCTTC.